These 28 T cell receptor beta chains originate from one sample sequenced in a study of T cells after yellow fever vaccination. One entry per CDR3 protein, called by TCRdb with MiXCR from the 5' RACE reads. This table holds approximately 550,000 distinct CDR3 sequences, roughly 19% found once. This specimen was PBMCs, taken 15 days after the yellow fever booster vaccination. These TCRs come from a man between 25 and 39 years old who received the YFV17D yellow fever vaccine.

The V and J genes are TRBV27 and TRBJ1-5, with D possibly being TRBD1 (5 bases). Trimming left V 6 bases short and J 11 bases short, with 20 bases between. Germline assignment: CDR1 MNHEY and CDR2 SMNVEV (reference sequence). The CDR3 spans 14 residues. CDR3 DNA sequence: TGTGCCAGCAGCTTGGACGGAGCCAGAGGGGCCCAGCATTTT. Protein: CASSLDGARGAQHF.

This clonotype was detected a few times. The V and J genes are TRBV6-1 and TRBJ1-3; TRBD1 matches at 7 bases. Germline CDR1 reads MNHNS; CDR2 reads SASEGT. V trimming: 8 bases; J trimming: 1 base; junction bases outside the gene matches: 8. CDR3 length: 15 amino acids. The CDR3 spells CASYSAGGSGNTIYF. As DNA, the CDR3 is TGTGCCAGCTACTCCGCAGGGGGGTCTGGAAACACCATATATTTT.

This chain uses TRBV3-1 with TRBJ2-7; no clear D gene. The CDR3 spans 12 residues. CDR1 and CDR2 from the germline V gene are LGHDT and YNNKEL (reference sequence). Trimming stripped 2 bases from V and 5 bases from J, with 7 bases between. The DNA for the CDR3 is TGTGCCAGCAGCCAACTTGGGAACGAGCAGTACTTC. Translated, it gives CASSQLGNEQYF.

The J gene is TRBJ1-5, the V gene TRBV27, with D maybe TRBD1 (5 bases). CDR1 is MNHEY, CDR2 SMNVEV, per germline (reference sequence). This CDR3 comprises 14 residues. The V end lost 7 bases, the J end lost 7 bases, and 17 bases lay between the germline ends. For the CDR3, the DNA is TGTGCCAGCAAGCTCTGGGGGGGGGGACAGCCCCAGCATTTT. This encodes CASKLWGGGQPQHF.

This CDR3 reads CASSSDIGTRYF. DNA for the CDR3: TGTGCCAGCAGCAGTGATATCGGGACTAGGTACTTC. The rearrangement uses TRBV4-2 and TRBJ2-5; 8 nucleotides match TRBD2. Germline lookup yields CDR1 LGHNA and CDR2 YNFKEQ. This CDR3 has 12 residues. The V gene end was trimmed by 5 bases and the J gene end by 13 bases; junction bases not matched to a gene: 9.

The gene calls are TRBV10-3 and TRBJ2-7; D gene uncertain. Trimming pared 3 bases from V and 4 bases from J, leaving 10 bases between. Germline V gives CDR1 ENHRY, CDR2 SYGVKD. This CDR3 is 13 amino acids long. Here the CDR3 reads CAISDPPPYEQYF. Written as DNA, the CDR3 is TGTGCCATCAGTGACCCTCCCCCGTACGAGCAGTACTTC.

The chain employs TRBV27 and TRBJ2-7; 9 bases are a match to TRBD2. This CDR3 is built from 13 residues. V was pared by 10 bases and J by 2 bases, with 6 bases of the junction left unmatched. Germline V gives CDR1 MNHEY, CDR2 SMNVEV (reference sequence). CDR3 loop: CATGSGSTYEQYF. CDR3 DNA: TGTGCCACCGGTAGCGGGAGCACCTACGAGCAGTACTTC.

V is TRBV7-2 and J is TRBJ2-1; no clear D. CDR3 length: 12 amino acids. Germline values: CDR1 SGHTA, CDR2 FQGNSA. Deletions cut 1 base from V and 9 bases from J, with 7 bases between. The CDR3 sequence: CASSLVSGEQFF. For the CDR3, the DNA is TGTGCCAGCAGCTTAGTTTCTGGTGAGCAGTTCTTC.

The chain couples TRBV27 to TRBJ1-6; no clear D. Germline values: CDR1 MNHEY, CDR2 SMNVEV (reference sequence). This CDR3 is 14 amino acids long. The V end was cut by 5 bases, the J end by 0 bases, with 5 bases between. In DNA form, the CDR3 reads TGTGCCAGCAGTAGAAGCTCCTATAATTCACCCCTCCACTTT. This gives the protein CASSRSSYNSPLHF.

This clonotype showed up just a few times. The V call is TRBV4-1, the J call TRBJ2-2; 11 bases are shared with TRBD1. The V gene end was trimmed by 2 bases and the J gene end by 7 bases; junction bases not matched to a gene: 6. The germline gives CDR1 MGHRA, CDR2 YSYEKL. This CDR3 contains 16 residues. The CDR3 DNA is TGCGCCAGCAGCCAAAGGACAGGGGGCGCGGGCGGGGAGCTGTTTTTT. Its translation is CASSQRTGGAGGELFF.

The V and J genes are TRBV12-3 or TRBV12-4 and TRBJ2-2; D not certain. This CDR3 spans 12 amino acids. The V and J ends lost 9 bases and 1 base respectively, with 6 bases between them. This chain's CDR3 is CASAQNTGELFF. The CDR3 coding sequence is TGTGCCAGTGCACAGAACACCGGGGAGCTGTTTTTT.

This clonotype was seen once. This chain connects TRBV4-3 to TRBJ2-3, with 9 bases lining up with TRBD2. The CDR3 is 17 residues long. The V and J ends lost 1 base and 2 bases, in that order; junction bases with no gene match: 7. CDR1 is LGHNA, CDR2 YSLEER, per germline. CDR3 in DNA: TGCGCCAGCAGCCAAGGGCGGCTAGCGGGATACACAGATACGCAGTATTTT. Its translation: CASSQGRLAGYTDTQYF.

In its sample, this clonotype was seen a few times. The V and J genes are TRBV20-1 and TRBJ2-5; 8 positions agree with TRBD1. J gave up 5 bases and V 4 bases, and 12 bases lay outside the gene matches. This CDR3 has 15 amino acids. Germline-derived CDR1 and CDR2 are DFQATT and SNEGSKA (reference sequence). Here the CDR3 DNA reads TGCAGTGCTAAAGTCAGGGGGCGGCTTTTTGAGACCCAGTACTTC. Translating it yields CSAKVRGRLFETQYF.

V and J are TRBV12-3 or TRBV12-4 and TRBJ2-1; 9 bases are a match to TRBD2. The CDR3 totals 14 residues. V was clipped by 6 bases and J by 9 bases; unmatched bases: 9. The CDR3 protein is CASRLGTSPGEQFF. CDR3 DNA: TGTGCCAGCAGACTGGGGACTAGCCCCGGTGAGCAGTTCTTC.

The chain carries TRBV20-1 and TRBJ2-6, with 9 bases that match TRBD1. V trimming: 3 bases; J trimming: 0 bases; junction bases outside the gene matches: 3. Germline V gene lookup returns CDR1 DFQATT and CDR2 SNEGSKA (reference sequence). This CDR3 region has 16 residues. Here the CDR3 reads CSARETGGSGANVLTF. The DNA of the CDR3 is TGCAGTGCTAGGGAGACAGGGGGCTCTGGGGCCAACGTCCTGACTTTC.

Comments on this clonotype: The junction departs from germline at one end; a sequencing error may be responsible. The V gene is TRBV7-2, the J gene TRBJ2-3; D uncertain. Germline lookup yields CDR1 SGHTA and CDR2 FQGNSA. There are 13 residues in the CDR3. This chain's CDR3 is CASSFTAKDTRYF. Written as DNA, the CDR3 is TGTGCCAGCAGCTTTACCGCTAAAGATACGCGGTATTTT.

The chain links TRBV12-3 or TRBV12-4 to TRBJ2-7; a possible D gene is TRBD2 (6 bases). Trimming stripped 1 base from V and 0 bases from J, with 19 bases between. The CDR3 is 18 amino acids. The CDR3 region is CASSLGVGGGTYSYEQYF. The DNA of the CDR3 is TGTGCCAGCAGTTTAGGGGTTGGAGGTGGGACTTACTCCTACGAGCAGTACTTC.

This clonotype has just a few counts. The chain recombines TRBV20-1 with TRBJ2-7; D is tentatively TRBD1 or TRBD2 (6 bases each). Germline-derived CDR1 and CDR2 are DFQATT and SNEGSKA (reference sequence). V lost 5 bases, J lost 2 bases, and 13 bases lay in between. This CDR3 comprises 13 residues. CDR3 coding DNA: TGCAGTGCTGACCAAGGGGGGACCTACGAGCAGTACTTC. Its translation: CSADQGGTYEQYF.

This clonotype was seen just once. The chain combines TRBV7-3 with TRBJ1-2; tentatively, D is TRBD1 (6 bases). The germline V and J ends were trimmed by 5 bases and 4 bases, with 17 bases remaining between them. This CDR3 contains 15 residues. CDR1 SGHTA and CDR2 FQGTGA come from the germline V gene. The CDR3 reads CASSERAGEIYGYTF. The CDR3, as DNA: TGTGCCAGCAGCGAAAGGGCAGGGGAGATCTATGGCTACACCTTC.

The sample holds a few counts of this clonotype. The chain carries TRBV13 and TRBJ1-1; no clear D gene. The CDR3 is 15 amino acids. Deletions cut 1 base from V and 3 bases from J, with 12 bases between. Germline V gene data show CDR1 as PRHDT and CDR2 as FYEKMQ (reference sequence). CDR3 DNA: TGTGCCAGCAGCTTAGTTCCCCGCGGGCACACTGAAGCTTTCTTT. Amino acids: CASSLVPRGHTEAFF.

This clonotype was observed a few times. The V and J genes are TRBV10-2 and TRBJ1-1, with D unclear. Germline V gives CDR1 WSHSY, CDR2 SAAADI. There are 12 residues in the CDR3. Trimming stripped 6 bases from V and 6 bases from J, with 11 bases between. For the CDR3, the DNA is TGCGCCAGCAGCCCCGACATTCCTGAAGCTTTCTTT. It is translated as CASSPDIPEAFF.

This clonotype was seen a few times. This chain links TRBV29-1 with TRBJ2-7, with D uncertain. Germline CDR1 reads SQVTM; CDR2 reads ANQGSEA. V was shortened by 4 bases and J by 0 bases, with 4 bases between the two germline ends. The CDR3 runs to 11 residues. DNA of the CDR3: TGCAGCGTTGGTAGCTCCTACGAGCAGTACTTC. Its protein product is CSVGSSYEQYF.

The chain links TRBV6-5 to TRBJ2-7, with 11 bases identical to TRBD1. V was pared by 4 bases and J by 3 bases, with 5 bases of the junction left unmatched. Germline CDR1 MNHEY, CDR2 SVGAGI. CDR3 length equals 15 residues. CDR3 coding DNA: TGTGCCAGCAGTTCATTAGGGACAGGGGGCTACGAGCAGTACTTC. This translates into CASSSLGTGGYEQYF.

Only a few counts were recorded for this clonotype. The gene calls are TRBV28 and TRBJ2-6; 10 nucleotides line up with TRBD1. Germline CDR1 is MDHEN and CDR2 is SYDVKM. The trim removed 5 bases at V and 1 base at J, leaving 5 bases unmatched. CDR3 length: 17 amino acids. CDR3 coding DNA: TGTGCCAGCAGTCCCAGGGACAGGGGTTCTGGGGCCAACGTCCTGACTTTC. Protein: CASSPRDRGSGANVLTF. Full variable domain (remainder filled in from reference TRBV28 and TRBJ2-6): DVKVTQSSRYLVKRTGEKVFLECVQDMDHENMFWYRQDPGLGLRLIYFSYDVKMKEKGDIPEGYSVSREKKERFSLILESASTNQTSMYLCASSPRDRGSGANVLTFGAGSRLTVL.

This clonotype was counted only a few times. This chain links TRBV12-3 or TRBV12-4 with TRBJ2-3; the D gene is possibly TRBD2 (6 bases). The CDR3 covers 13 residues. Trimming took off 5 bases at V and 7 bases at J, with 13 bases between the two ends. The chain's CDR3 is CASSPGGIYTQYF. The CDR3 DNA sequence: TGTGCCAGCAGTCCAGGCGGGATCTATACGCAGTATTTT.

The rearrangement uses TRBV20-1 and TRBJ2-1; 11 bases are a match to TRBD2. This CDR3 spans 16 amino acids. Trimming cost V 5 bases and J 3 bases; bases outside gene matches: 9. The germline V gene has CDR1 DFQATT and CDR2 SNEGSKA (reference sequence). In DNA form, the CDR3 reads TGCAGTGCTCGAAGAGGACTAGCGGGTAACTACAATGAGCAGTTCTTC. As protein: CSARRGLAGNYNEQFF.

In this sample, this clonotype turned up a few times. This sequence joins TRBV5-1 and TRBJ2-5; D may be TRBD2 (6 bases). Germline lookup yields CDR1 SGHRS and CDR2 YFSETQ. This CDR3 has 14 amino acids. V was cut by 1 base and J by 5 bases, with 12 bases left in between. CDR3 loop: CASSLLREGETQYF. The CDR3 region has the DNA TGCGCCAGCAGCTTGCTGCGGGAAGGGGAGACCCAGTACTTC.

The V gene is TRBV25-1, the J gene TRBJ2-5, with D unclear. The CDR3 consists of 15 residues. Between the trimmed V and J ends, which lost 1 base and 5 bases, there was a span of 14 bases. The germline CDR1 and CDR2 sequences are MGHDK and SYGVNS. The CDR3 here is CASSELGPTLETQYF. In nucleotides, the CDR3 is TGTGCCAGCAGTGAATTAGGGCCGACTCTGGAGACCCAGTACTTC.